Listed here is a single T cell receptor beta chain. The target antigen is unknown. A far larger clone is only one base removed, so a read error is likely. Germline loops: CDR1 SGHRS, CDR2 YFSETQ. Trimming took 3 bases from V and 7 from J; bases not matched to a gene: 14. The CDR3 extends over 16 amino acids. To make TCR beta libraries, researchers used iRepertoire HTBI primers and Arm-PCR of CDR3 regions. One entry per CDR3 protein results from TCRdb running MiXCR on the multiplex PCR reads. The table records under 300,000 distinct CDR3 sequences, 20% to 25% of them present only once. This sample was included in a study of regulatory T cells in long-lasting Graves disease. The overall study: The study enrolled newly diagnosed Graves' patients on antithyroid drugs under 3 months. Study-wide results and caveats: Persistent disease exhibited a predilection for TRBV28, TRBJ1-2 and TRBJ2-5.

Described time point: newly diagnosed GD, antithyroid drugs for less than 3 months. Isolated PBMC RNA provided the starting material for the TCR library. Patients were from an endocrinology department in Xi'an, China. Source: peripheral blood mononuclear cells (PBMCs), taken at new diagnosis, from a patient treated with antithyroid drugs. The rearrangement joins TRBV5-1 to TRBJ2-7; 9 bases line up with TRBD1. This clonotype was sampled from a female donor with Graves disease. The CDR3 sequence: CASSWRDRVSYNEQYF. The CDR3 DNA sequence: TGCGCCAGCAGCTGGAGGGACAGGGTCTCCTACAATGAGCAGTACTTC.